These 32 T cell receptor beta chains share one sample of origin, sequenced in a study of control samples from healthy donors and cancer patients. The method was immunoSEQ multiplex PCR; TCRdb's version includes in-frame clones alone and lacks a portion of them. The table includes about 49,000 clones, 65% to 90% detected once. The sequenced sample consisted of PBMCs. The receptors derive from a woman between 45 and 65 years old with lung cancer.

The sample holds a few counts of this clone. The V call is TRBV9, the J call TRBJ2-7, with TRBD1 matching 9 bases. The CDR3 covers 16 residues. With 3 bases clipped from V and 0 bases from J, the junction kept 7 bases outside the gene matches. In germline, CDR1 is SGDLS, CDR2 YYNGEE. This CDR3 reads CASSGVPGQGSYEQYF. CDR3 bases: TGTGCCAGCAGCGGGGTACCGGGACAGGGCTCCTACGAGCAGTACTTC.

V is TRBV10-1 and J is TRBJ1-1, with no clear D. V was cut by 0 bases and J by 7 bases, with 12 bases left in between. CDR3 length equals 14 residues. Germline V gene sequence: CDR1 WNHNN, CDR2 SYGVQD (reference sequence). The CDR3 DNA reads as TGCGCCAGCAGTGAGTCTGAGTACGGAGATGAAGCTTTCTTT. Translating gives CASSESEYGDEAFF.

This clone was recorded once. The chain carries TRBV2 and TRBJ1-3, with D perhaps TRBD1 (6 bases). Trimming pared 7 bases from V and 2 bases from J, leaving 15 bases between. This CDR3 contains 15 residues. CDR1 is SNHLY and CDR2 is FYNNEI in the germline V gene. In nucleotides, the CDR3 is TGTGCCAGCACCCCCTTAAAGGGGGCTGGAAACACCATATATTTT. It is translated as CASTPLKGAGNTIYF.

This clone was observed a handful of times. J is TRBJ1-5 and V is TRBV2; a possible D gene is TRBD1 (5 bases). This CDR3 contains 14 residues. Deletions cut 7 bases from V and 2 bases from J, with 12 bases between. Germline CDR1 is SNHLY and CDR2 is FYNNEI. The CDR3 here is CASMNGAGNQPQHF. The CDR3 DNA is TGTGCCAGCATGAACGGGGCAGGCAATCAGCCCCAGCATTTT.

The V gene is TRBV6-1, the J gene TRBJ2-2; D not certain. V was pared by 0 bases and J by 3 bases, with 8 bases between. The length of the CDR3 is 15 residues. From germline, CDR1 is MNHNS and CDR2 SASEGT. CDR3 sequence: CASSEARVYTGELFF. CDR3 in DNA: TGTGCCAGCAGTGAAGCGCGAGTTTACACCGGGGAGCTGTTTTTT.

This clone was recorded only once. The genes are TRBV19 and TRBJ1-1; 7 nucleotides match TRBD1. The germline CDR1 and CDR2 sequences are LNHDA and SQIVND (reference sequence). The V gene end was trimmed by 5 bases and the J gene end by 4 bases; junction bases not matched to a gene: 7. There are 14 residues in the CDR3. CDR3 residues: CASSSLTGLTEAFF. CDR3 DNA sequence: TGTGCCAGTAGTTCCCTGACAGGGCTCACTGAAGCTTTCTTT.

J is TRBJ1-1 and V is TRBV20-1; D is unresolved. The ends were cut back, 3 bases at V and 6 bases at J, with 8 bases in the middle. Germline V gene lookup returns CDR1 DFQATT and CDR2 SNEGSKA (reference sequence). The CDR3 covers 11 residues. The CDR3 is CSARDSAEAFF. CDR3 bases: TGCAGTGCTAGGGATTCTGCTGAAGCTTTCTTT.

The chain employs TRBV27 and TRBJ2-7; 9 positions match TRBD1. The CDR3 is made up of 13 amino acids. V shed 6 bases and J 6 bases; nucleotides not matched to a gene: 6. CDR1 is MNHEY and CDR2 is SMNVEV in the germline V gene (reference sequence). The CDR3 here is CASSRDRAGEQYF. CDR3 DNA sequence: TGTGCCAGCAGCCGGGACAGGGCAGGCGAGCAGTACTTC.

A single count supports this clone. The chain is built from TRBV27 and TRBJ1-1, with D uncertain. The CDR3 runs 15 residues. With 5 bases removed from V and 0 bases from J, the gap between germline ends came to 13 bases. CDR1 and CDR2 from the germline V gene are MNHEY and SMNVEV (reference sequence). The CDR3, as DNA: TGTGCCAGCAGTCCCCGAAGACTTTTGAACACTGAAGCTTTCTTT. Translated: CASSPRRLLNTEAFF.

The chain employs TRBV5-1 and TRBJ1-1; weak D call: TRBD1 (5 bases). V dropped 0 bases and J dropped 5 bases, with 8 bases sitting between them. The CDR3 consists of 13 residues. CDR1 is SGHRS, CDR2 YFSETQ, per germline. In DNA form, the CDR3 reads TGCGCCAGCAGCTTGGAGGGGCGGACTGAAGCTTTCTTT. Protein product: CASSLEGRTEAFF.

This clone showed up just a few times. The chain employs TRBV11-3 and TRBJ2-7, with D perhaps TRBD1 (6 bases). Germline lookup yields CDR1 SGHNT and CDR2 YENEEA. This CDR3 spans 15 amino acids. Trimming shortened V by 0 bases and J by 3 bases, and 12 bases separated the two germline ends. CDR3 nucleotide sequence: TGTGCCAGCAGCTTAGAGGACAGTCCTAACTACGAGCAGTACTTC. Its translation is CASSLEDSPNYEQYF.

The chain uses TRBV30 and TRBJ1-2, with D perhaps TRBD1 (5 bases). Deletions cut 8 bases from V and 4 bases from J, with 8 bases between. Germline-derived CDR1 and CDR2 are GTSNPN and SVGIG (reference sequence). The CDR3 consists of 10 residues. This CDR3 is CAGGSYGYTF. Written as DNA, the CDR3 is TGTGCCGGGGGATCCTATGGCTACACCTTC.

The chain has TRBV24-1 and TRBJ1-2; D not resolved. Germline V lookup: CDR1 KGHDR, CDR2 SFDVKD. The CDR3 is 14 amino acids. V lost 1 base to trimming and J lost 6 bases, with 11 bases between them. CDR3 loop: CATSDFSQAHGYTF. The CDR3 bases are TGTGCCACCAGTGATTTTTCGCAGGCGCATGGCTACACCTTC.

The rearrangement uses TRBV3-1 (or the pseudogene TRBV3-2) and TRBJ2-7; TRBD1 matches at 10 bases. The CDR3 is made up of 19 amino acids. J gave up 2 bases and V 3 bases, and 16 bases lay outside the gene matches. Looked up from germline, CDR1 is LGHDT and CDR2 is YNNKEL (reference sequence). The CDR3 bases are TGTGCCAGCAGCCACACCCCGGGACAGGGGACCCGAAGCACCTACGAGCAGTACTTC. This gives the protein CASSHTPGQGTRSTYEQYF.

This chain joins TRBV6-2 or TRBV6-3 and TRBJ2-3; D is uncertain. The V end was cut by 2 bases, the J end by 4 bases, with 10 bases between. The germline CDR1 and CDR2 sequences are MNHEY and SVGEGT. This CDR3 is 14 amino acids long. The chain's CDR3 is CASSYGAFADTQYF. The DNA for the CDR3 is TGTGCCAGCAGTTACGGCGCATTTGCAGATACGCAGTATTTT.

A word on this clone: Other DNA sequences from this sample encode an identical CDR3 as well. The chain has TRBV12-3 or TRBV12-4 and TRBJ1-5; no clear D gene. Trimming shortened V by 3 bases and J by 0 bases, and 3 bases separated the two germline ends. The CDR3 is 13 amino acids. The CDR3 DNA follows: TGTGCCAGCAGTTTGGGTAGCAATCAGCCCCAGCATTTT. Its translation is CASSLGSNQPQHF.

V and J are TRBV6-6 and TRBJ1-1; D is possibly TRBD1 (5 bases). This CDR3 is built from 14 residues. V was pared by 4 bases and J by 5 bases, with 14 bases between. CDR1 and CDR2 (germline): MNHNY, SVGAGI (reference sequence). DNA of the CDR3: TGTGCCAGCAGTTTCACGGGGGGGGATACTGAAGCTTTCTTT. Translating it yields CASSFTGGDTEAFF.

The rearrangement links TRBV9 to TRBJ2-2; D not resolved. This CDR3 has 15 amino acids. Germline V CDR1 and CDR2: SGDLS, YYNGEE. V was trimmed by 4 bases and J by 2 bases, leaving 12 bases between them. CDR3 loop: CASSFRQENTGELFF. The CDR3 DNA is TGTGCCAGCAGCTTCCGGCAGGAAAACACCGGGGAGCTGTTTTTT.

The chain links TRBV7-9 to TRBJ1-1; a possible D gene is TRBD1 (5 bases). The V end was cut by 5 bases, the J end by 0 bases, with 10 bases between. Germline V gene lookup returns CDR1 SEHNR and CDR2 FQNEAQ (reference sequence). There are 14 residues in the CDR3. The CDR3 DNA reads as TGTGCCAGCAGCGGGAGGGGATTGAACACTGAAGCTTTCTTT. It translates to CASSGRGLNTEAFF.

This chain joins TRBV5-1 and TRBJ2-3, with D tentatively TRBD1 (8 bases). The CDR3 covers 17 residues. The V gene lost 1 base and the J gene lost 5 bases, with 20 bases spanning the gap. CDR1 is SGHRS, CDR2 YFSETQ, per germline. Written as DNA, the CDR3 is TGCGCCAGCAGCTTGTCCCAGTGGACAGGGAGGGTAGATACGCAGTATTTT. As protein: CASSLSQWTGRVDTQYF.

This CDR3 is CASSEMEWGGATDTQYF. The CDR3 DNA is TGCGCCAGCAGTGAGATGGAATGGGGGGGGGCCACAGATACGCAGTATTTT. V is TRBV10-1 and J is TRBJ2-3; tentative D call: TRBD2 (7 bases). V shed 2 bases and J shed 2 bases, with 17 bases lying between them. Germline CDR1 and CDR2: WNHNN and SYGVQD (reference sequence). CDR3 size: 17 residues.

The chain uses TRBV6-2 or TRBV6-3 and TRBJ1-2; D ambiguous. Trimming left V 6 bases short and J 11 bases short, with 16 bases between. CDR1 MNHEY and CDR2 SVGEGT come from the germline V gene. The CDR3 runs to 12 residues. For the CDR3, the DNA is TGTGCCAGCAGCTCGTCTGAAGTAGAGTACACCTTC. Translation gives CASSSSEVEYTF.

The rearrangement joins TRBV4-3 to TRBJ2-2; D could derive from TRBD1 or TRBD2 (5 bases each). CDR3 length: 15 amino acids. V lost 2 bases and J lost 3, with 10 bases in between. CDR1 LGHNA and CDR2 YSLEER come from the germline V gene. Written as DNA, the CDR3 is TGCGCCAGCAGCCAACGGGGCTTGGACACCGGGGAGCTGTTTTTT. Amino acid sequence: CASSQRGLDTGELFF.

The chain couples TRBV27 to TRBJ1-6; D is ambiguous. V was trimmed by 6 bases and J by 8 bases, leaving 14 bases between them. The germline CDR1 and CDR2 sequences are MNHEY and SMNVEV (reference sequence). This CDR3 comprises 14 residues. DNA for the CDR3: TGTGCCAGCAGGCAGCCCCGCGGGTATTCACCCCTCCACTTT. Amino acids: CASRQPRGYSPLHF.

The rearrangement links TRBV18 to TRBJ1-1, with 8 bases aligning to TRBD1. This CDR3 comprises 15 residues. The V and J ends lost 4 bases and 1 base, in that order; junction bases with no gene match: 5. CDR1 and CDR2 (germline): KGHSH, LQKENI. For the CDR3, the DNA is TGTGCCAGCTCACGTGGACAGGGAAGGAACACTGAAGCTTTCTTT. Protein product: CASSRGQGRNTEAFF.

The V and J genes are TRBV29-1 and TRBJ2-3, with 12 bases identical to TRBD2. The V gene's germline CDR1 is SQVTM and CDR2 ANQGSEA. V was pared by 3 bases and J by 4 bases, with 8 bases of the junction left unmatched. CDR3 length: 16 residues. CDR3 residues: CSVEPQTSGGPDTQYF. The CDR3 DNA follows: TGCAGCGTTGAGCCTCAAACTAGCGGGGGGCCAGATACGCAGTATTTT.

The chain couples TRBV6-5 to TRBJ2-3; the match to TRBD2 covers 9 bases. Germline loops: CDR1 MNHEY, CDR2 SVGAGI. J lost 5 bases, V lost 6 bases, and 6 bases had no gene match. The CDR3 spans 14 residues. The CDR3 bases are TGTGCCAGCAGGAGTAGCGGGGGAAAAGATACGCAGTATTTT. Translation: CASRSSGGKDTQYF.

J is TRBJ2-5 and V is TRBV18; 7 bases are a match to TRBD1. Trimming took 3 bases from V and 4 from J; bases not matched to a gene: 5. CDR1 and CDR2 (germline): KGHSH, LQKENI. The CDR3 consists of 14 residues. The CDR3 DNA reads TGTGCCAGCTCACCTCTTACAGGGGCAGAGACCCAGTACTTC. Encoded protein: CASSPLTGAETQYF.

This clone was counted between two and nine times. J is TRBJ1-2 and V is TRBV9; D is possibly TRBD1 (6 bases). V was trimmed by 0 bases and J by 4 bases, leaving 10 bases between them. Germline V gene sequence: CDR1 SGDLS, CDR2 YYNGEE. This CDR3 is 14 amino acids long. The CDR3 sequence is CASSVEQGAYGYTF. The CDR3, as DNA: TGTGCCAGCAGCGTAGAACAGGGAGCCTATGGCTACACCTTC.

V usage is TRBV7-8 and J usage is TRBJ1-2, with D perhaps matching TRBD1 (6 bases). V gave up 5 bases and J gave up 7 bases, with 14 bases separating them. CDR1 is SGHVS, CDR2 FQNEAQ, per germline. The CDR3 extends over 13 amino acids. The CDR3 here is CASSAPGVGGYTF. The CDR3 DNA reads TGTGCCAGCAGCGCTCCAGGGGTAGGTGGCTACACCTTC. The entire variable domain, with the rest obtained from reference TRBV7-8 and TRBJ1-2, is as follows: GAGVSQSPRYKVAKRGQDVALRCDPISGHVSLFWYQQALGQGPEFLTYFQNEAQLDKSGLPSDRFFAERPEGSVSTLKIQRTQQEDSAVYLCASSAPGVGGYTFGSGTRLTVV.

Notes on this clone: The identical CDR3 is also encoded by other nucleotide sequences in the sample. This chain connects TRBV5-1 to TRBJ1-1; unclear D gene. Germline CDR1 SGHRS, CDR2 YFSETQ. V lost 0 bases and J lost 1, with 7 bases in between. The CDR3 is made up of 14 amino acids. CDR3 amino acids: CASSLDLENTEAFF. The CDR3 bases are TGCGCCAGCAGCTTGGACCTGGAGAACACTGAAGCTTTCTTT.

The chain is built from TRBV5-4 and TRBJ2-3, with D uncertain. Trimming took off 3 bases at V and 6 bases at J, with 14 bases between the two ends. Germline V gene sequence: CDR1 SGHNT, CDR2 YYREEE (reference sequence). This CDR3 region has 14 residues. The CDR3 nucleotides read TGTGCCAGCAGCTGGGGTAGTTCGTACGATACGCAGTATTTT. Protein: CASSWGSSYDTQYF.